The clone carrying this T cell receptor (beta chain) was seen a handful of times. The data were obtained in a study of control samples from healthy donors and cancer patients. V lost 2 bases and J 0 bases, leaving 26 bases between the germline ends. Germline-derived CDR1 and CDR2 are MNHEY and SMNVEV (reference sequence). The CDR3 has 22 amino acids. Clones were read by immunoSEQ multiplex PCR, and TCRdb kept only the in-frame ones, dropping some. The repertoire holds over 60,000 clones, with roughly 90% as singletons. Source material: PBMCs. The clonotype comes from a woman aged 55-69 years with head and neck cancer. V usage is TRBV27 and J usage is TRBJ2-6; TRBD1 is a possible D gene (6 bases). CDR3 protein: CASSLLHLQQTGTFSGANVLTF. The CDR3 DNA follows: TGTGCCAGCAGTTTACTACACCTTCAACAGACAGGAACGTTCTCTGGGGCCAACGTCCTGACTTTC.